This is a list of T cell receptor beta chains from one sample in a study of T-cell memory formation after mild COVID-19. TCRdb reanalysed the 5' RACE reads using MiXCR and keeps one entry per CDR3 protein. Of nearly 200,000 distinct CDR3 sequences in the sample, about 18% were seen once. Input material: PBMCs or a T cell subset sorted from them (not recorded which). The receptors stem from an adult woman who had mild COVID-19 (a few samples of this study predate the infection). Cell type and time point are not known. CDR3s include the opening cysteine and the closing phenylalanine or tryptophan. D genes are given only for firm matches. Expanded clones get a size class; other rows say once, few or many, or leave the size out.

TGCAGTGCTAGAGATCCTGCGGGGGGGGATACGCAGTATTTT | CSARDPAGGDTQYF | TRBD2 | TRBJ2-3 | TRBV20-1 | many
TGTGCCATCAGTGAGCCAACCGGGCCTCAAGCCAAAAACATTCAGTACTTC | CAISEPTGPQAKNIQYF | NA | TRBJ2-4 | TRBV10-3 | NA
TGTGCCAGCAGCTTAGAAGTGGGGATTTACTATGGCTACACCTTC | CASSLEVGIYYGYTF | NA | TRBJ1-2 | TRBV7-9 | NA
TGCGCCAGCAGCTTGGCCGGAGGTTCTGGAAACACCATATATTTT | CASSLAGGSGNTIYF | NA | TRBJ1-3 | TRBV5-1 | few
TGTGCCAGCAGTCTCCGGGAGCCCCAGCATTTT | CASSLREPQHF | NA | TRBJ1-5 | TRBV12-3/TRBV12-4 | NA
TGTGCCAGCAGTTCTAGGGTGACCCAGTACTTC | CASSSRVTQYF | NA | TRBJ2-5 | TRBV28 | few
TGCAGTGCTAGAGAGGCAGGGATTCAGCCCCAGCATTTT | CSAREAGIQPQHF | NA | TRBJ1-5 | TRBV20-1 | few
TGCAGCGTTGACCGGACAGGGGGGCAAGAGACCCAGTACTTC | CSVDRTGGQETQYF | TRBD1 | TRBJ2-5 | TRBV29-1 | NA
TGTGCCAGCAGCATGGGACAGCTCTACGAGCAGTACTTC | CASSMGQLYEQYF | TRBD1 | TRBJ2-7 | TRBV5-4 | many
TGTGCCAGCAGCCATCTTGAGGGCTACGAGCAGTACTTC | CASSHLEGYEQYF | NA | TRBJ2-7 | TRBV4-2 | NA
TGTGCCAGCAGCCCCACTTCAGGAGATACGCAGTATTTT | CASSPTSGDTQYF | NA | TRBJ2-3 | TRBV7-3 | few
NA | CASSPFGQGITF | NA | TRBJ1-2 | TRBV12-3/TRBV12-4 | NA
TGTGCCAGCAGCTTAATTCTCGGGACAGTAAACTATGGCTACACCTTC | CASSLILGTVNYGYTF | TRBD1 | TRBJ1-2 | TRBV5-5 | NA
TGCAGTGCTAGAGATAGTCGGGGGACAGACCTGACCTTC | CSARDSRGTDLTF | NA | TRBJ2-7 | TRBV20-1 | many
TGCAGTGCTAGAGAACGAGCCAAACTTCTCCCTGAAGCTTTCTTT | CSARERAKLLPEAFF | NA | TRBJ1-1 | TRBV20-1 | few
TGCGCCAGCAGCCTCCGGGTGGGGGGCAATTCCGACGAGCAGTACTTC | CASSLRVGGNSDEQYF | NA | TRBJ2-7 | TRBV5-1 | NA
TGTGCCAGCAGCCACGGGACTCGGGCGAGAGATGAGCAGTTCTTC | CASSHGTRARDEQFF | NA | TRBJ2-1 | TRBV4-2 | NA
TGTGCCACCAGTGACCCCCAACGAGGACAGTACGAGCAGTACTTC | CATSDPQRGQYEQYF | NA | TRBJ2-7 | TRBV24-1 | few
TGTGCCAGCGTTTTCTATCGTCAGGACAGGGAAAATGAAAAACTGTTTTTT | CASVFYRQDRENEKLFF | TRBD1 | TRBJ1-4 | TRBV9 | NA
TGTGCCAGCAGTTCTCCCGGGACAGTTATGGACACTGAAGCTTTCTTT | CASSSPGTVMDTEAFF | TRBD1 | TRBJ1-1 | TRBV6-2/TRBV6-3 | NA
TGCGCCAGCCACAGAGTAGGCGAAACCGTCAACCCTTCACCCCTCCACTTT | CASHRVGETVNPSPLHF | NA | TRBJ1-6 | TRBV4-1 | few
TGCGCCAGCAGTCCAGCGGGAGGGCCTTTCAATGAGCAGTTCTTC | CASSPAGGPFNEQFF | TRBD2 | TRBJ2-1 | TRBV5-1 | NA
TGCGCCAGCAGCCAAATTCACAGGGGGCGTACTGAAGCTTTCTTT | CASSQIHRGRTEAFF | TRBD1 | TRBJ1-1 | TRBV4-3 | NA
TGTGCCAGCAGCTTACCCGCCTCCAGAGGAATCTTTTTCTTC | CASSLPASRGIFFF | NA | TRBJ2-1 | TRBV7-2 | NA
TGTGCCACCACAAGAGGACTGCAAGAGACCCAGTACTTC | CATTRGLQETQYF | NA | TRBJ2-5 | TRBV10-3 | few
TGCGCCAGCAGCCAAGGACCCAGCACAGATACGCAGTATTTT | CASSQGPSTDTQYF | NA | TRBJ2-3 | TRBV4-1 | NA
TGTGCCAGCAGTCACAACCGGCCCAACTATGGCTACACCTTC | CASSHNRPNYGYTF | NA | TRBJ1-2 | TRBV12-3/TRBV12-4 | NA
TGTGCCAGCAGCTCATGGGACAGGGGGCAGTATTTT | CASSSWDRGQYF | TRBD1 | TRBJ2-3 | TRBV7-8 | many
TGTGCCAGCAGTGATCCCGGGACACCGGGCACCGGGGAGCTGTTTTTT | CASSDPGTPGTGELFF | NA | TRBJ2-2 | TRBV2 | NA
TGTGCCAGCAGACTAACTCCGGGAAGGAACACCGGGGAGCTGTTTTTT | CASRLTPGRNTGELFF | NA | TRBJ2-2 | TRBV12-3/TRBV12-4 | NA
TGTGCCATCAGAGGGACAGGGCCCCTGAACACTGAAGCTTTCTTT | CAIRGTGPLNTEAFF | TRBD1 | TRBJ1-1 | TRBV10-3 | NA
TGCGCCAGCAGCTTCGATCCTATCAGAGGAAGCAATCAGCCCCAGCATTTT | CASSFDPIRGSNQPQHF | NA | TRBJ1-5 | TRBV5-1 | few
TGTGCCAGCAGCCAAGGTGGGCTCACCTACAATGAGCAGTTCTTC | CASSQGGLTYNEQFF | NA | TRBJ2-1 | TRBV3-1 | NA
TGTGCCAGCAGCCTCCTGCGTGGGACCGGGGAGCTGTTTTTT | CASSLLRGTGELFF | NA | TRBJ2-2 | TRBV12-3/TRBV12-4 | NA
TGCAGCGTTGTTACAGGGGACTATGGCTACACCTTC | CSVVTGDYGYTF | TRBD1 | TRBJ1-2 | TRBV29-1 | many
TGTGCCAGCACGGGGACAGGTACTAACACCGGGGAGCTGTTTTTT | CASTGTGTNTGELFF | TRBD1 | TRBJ2-2 | TRBV2 | few
TGTGCCAGCTCACGAAGACAGGGTCGTACCAACAATGAGCAGTTCTTC | CASSRRQGRTNNEQFF | TRBD1 | TRBJ2-1 | TRBV18 | NA